This paragraph covers one T cell receptor beta chain sequence. The sample is drawn from a study of blood T cell repertoires in COVID-19. Looking at the study overall: Sources were T cells, B-cell-depleted T cells, or PBMCs; the material itself was cDNA or gDNA.

The germline V and J ends were trimmed by 8 bases and 5 bases, with 9 bases remaining between them. The CDR3 covers 11 residues. Germline CDR1 reads DFQATT; CDR2 reads SNEGSKA (reference sequence). Per the original methods: Nucleated cell counts were estimated from reference gene primer amplification. Sequencing was performed with immunoSEQ multiplex PCR; in TCRdb, only in-frame clones are kept and a portion is missing. D and trimming were read from the DNA, whereas the V and J calls and clone size are those reported in that table. The sample consists of fewer than 500,000 clones, around 87% of them appearing once. Clinical histories supplied by participants themselves formed the basis of cohort assignment.

Sequencing was done on a sample of PBMCs or T cells enriched from blood (not recorded which). The rearrangement joins TRBV20-1 to TRBJ1-4, with unresolved D. This TCR came from a man younger than 45 who had recovered from COVID-19. This chain's CDR3 is CSYPRNEKLFF. CDR3 DNA sequence: TGCAGTTATCCCCGGAATGAAAAACTGTTTTTT.